Sequencing of this T cell receptor (beta chain) was carried out in a study of blood T cell repertoires in COVID-19. Whole-study context: PBMCs, B-cell-depleted T cells, or T cells were the source of the cDNA or gDNA that made up the material.

Profiling relied on immunoSEQ multiplex PCR, and the TCRdb table lists in-frame clones only, not all of them. Among some 200,000 clones listed, around four fifths were seen once. Assignments of participants to cohorts depended upon their own reported clinical history. The clonotype originates from a man between 40 and 49 years old who had recovered from COVID-19. The sequencing sample was made of PBMCs or T cells enriched from blood (not recorded which).

CDR3 nucleotide sequence: TGTGCCAGCAGCTTAGGACAGGGGGTAAGCAATCAGCCCCAGCATTTT. Its protein is CASSLGQGVSNQPQHF. V usage is TRBV7-6 and J usage is TRBJ1-5, with 9 bases matching TRBD1. The germline gives CDR1 SGHVS, CDR2 FNYEAQ. This CDR3 comprises 16 residues. V lost 1 base to trimming and J lost 1 base; unmatched junction nucleotides: 2.